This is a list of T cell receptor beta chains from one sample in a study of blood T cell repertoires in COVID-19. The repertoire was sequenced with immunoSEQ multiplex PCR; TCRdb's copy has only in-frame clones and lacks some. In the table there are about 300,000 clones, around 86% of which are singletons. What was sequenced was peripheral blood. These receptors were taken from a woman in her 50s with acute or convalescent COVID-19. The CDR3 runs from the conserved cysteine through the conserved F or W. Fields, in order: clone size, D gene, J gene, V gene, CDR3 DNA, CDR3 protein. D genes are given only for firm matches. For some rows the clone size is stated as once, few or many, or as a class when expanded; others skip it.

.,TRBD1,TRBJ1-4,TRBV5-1,TGCGCCAGCGGCCGGAGGGGGCTTGAAAAACTGTTTTTT,CASGRRGLEKLFF
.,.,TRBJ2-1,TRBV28,TGTGCCAGCAGGGTCGGTGAGCAGTTCTTC,CASRVGEQFF
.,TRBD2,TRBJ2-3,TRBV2,TGTGCCAGCGAAGTGGGGGGGGCAGATACGCAGTATTTT,CASEVGGADTQYF
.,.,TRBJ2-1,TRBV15,TGTGCCACCAGCTTAACCGGGACTCACAATGAGCAGTTCTTC,CATSLTGTHNEQFF
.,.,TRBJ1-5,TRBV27,TGTGCCAGCAGAACGACCCGCGCCAGAGGAGATCAGCCCCAGCATTTT,CASRTTRARGDQPQHF
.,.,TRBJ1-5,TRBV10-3,TGTGCCATCAGTGAGGGGGGCCAGTTTAGCAATCAGCCCCAGCATTTT,CAISEGGQFSNQPQHF
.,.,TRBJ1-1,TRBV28,TGTGCCAGCATGAGTGGGAACACTGAAGCTTTCTTT,CASMSGNTEAFF
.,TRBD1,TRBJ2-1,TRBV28,TGTGCCAGCAGTCGACGAGGACAGGGCAACAATGAGCAGTTCTTC,CASSRRGQGNNEQFF
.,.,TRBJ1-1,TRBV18,TGTGCCAGCTCACCACCAGGACAGCTTACTGAAGCTTTCTTT,CASSPPGQLTEAFF
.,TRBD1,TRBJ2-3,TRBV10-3,TGTGCCATCAGTGAGGGGGCAGGGGGAGACACAGATACGCAGTATTTT,CAISEGAGGDTDTQYF
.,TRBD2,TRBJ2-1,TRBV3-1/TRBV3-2,TGTGCCAGCAGCCCTAGCGGGAGGGCCATATACAATGAGCAGTTCTTC,CASSPSGRAIYNEQFF
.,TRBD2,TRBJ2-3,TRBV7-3,TGTGCCAGCACTCCGGGACTAGCATCAGATACGCAGTATTTT,CASTPGLASDTQYF
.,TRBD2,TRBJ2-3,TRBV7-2,TGTGCCAGCAGCTTAGGATGGTCACTAGCGGGAGGGCCAGATACGCAGTATTTT,CASSLGWSLAGGPDTQYF
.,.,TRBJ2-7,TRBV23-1,TGCGCCAGCAGCCTAACCACTACGGACAGCGCCTACGAGCAGTACTTC,CASSLTTTDSAYEQYF
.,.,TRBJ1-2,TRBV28,TGTGCCAGCAGCAAGGGGACTTATGGCTACACCTTC,CASSKGTYGYTF
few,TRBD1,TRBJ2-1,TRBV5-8,TGTGCCAGCAGCCCAACAGGGGGTGAGCAGTTCTTC,CASSPTGGEQFF
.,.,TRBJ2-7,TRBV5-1,TGCGCCAGCAGCTTTTTGGGGGGAATCTACGAGCAGTACTTC,CASSFLGGIYEQYF